The sequence of this T cell receptor beta chain was determined in a study of molecular identifiers for immune sequencing clone quantification. TCRdb re-called the PCR reads through MiXCR, storing one row per CDR3 protein. There are approximately 680,000 distinct CDR3 sequences in the sample; less than 30% occur only once, and about 0.78% lies in the top ten. The CDR3 runs 14 residues. V lost 8 bases to trimming and J lost 2 bases, with 16 bases between them. In germline, CDR1 is SGHVS, CDR2 FQNEAQ. With 10%, 30% or 50% of RNA, roughly 20,000 to 1,000,000 naive CD8 T cells were sequenced. The sequenced material came from naive CD8+ T cells from blood, with Jurkat cell RNA spiked in. Documented subset: FACS-sorted CD8+CD4-CCR7+CD45RA+ naive T cells. The clonotype was recovered from a human donor in good health. Some libraries in this study had Jurkat cell RNA spiked in. The rearrangement joins TRBV7-8 to TRBJ2-7; D not certain. The DNA of the CDR3 is TGTGCCAGCGCCGGCGAGCTTTATCCCTACGAGCAGTACTTC. It is translated as CASAGELYPYEQYF.